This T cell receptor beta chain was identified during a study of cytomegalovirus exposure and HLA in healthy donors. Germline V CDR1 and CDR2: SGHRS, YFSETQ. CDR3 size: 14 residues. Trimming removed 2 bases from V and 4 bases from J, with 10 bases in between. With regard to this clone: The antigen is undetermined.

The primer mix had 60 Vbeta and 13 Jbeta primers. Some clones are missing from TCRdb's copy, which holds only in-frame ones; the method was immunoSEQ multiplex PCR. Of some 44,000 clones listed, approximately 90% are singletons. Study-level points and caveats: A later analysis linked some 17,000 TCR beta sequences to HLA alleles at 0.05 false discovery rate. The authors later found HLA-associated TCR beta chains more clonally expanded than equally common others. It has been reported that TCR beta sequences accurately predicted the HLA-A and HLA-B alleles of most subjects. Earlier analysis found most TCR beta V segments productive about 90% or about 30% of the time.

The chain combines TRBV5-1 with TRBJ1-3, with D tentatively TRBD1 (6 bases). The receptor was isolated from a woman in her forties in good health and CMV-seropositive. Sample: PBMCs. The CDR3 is CASSLQGMGNTIYF. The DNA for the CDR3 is TGCGCCAGCAGCTTACAGGGTATGGGAAACACCATATATTTT.